These 8 T cell receptor beta chains originate from one sample sequenced in a study of cytomegalovirus exposure and HLA in healthy donors. The PCR contained 60 Vbeta and 13 Jbeta primers. The repertoire was sequenced with immunoSEQ multiplex PCR; TCRdb's copy has only in-frame clones and lacks some. The sample shows under 200,000 clones, about 72% of them seen only once. The sample taken for sequencing was PBMCs. Every receptor here comes from a man between 50 and 59 years old in good health and CMV-seropositive.

The J gene is TRBJ2-3, the V gene TRBV15; tentatively, D is TRBD2 (5 bases). Trimming pared 0 bases from V and 2 bases from J, leaving 9 bases between. CDR1 and CDR2 (germline): LNHNV, YYDKDF (reference sequence). The CDR3 is made up of 15 amino acids. CDR3 DNA: TGTGCCACCAGCAGAGATAGCGCCCCCACAGATACGCAGTATTTT. Its protein product is CATSRDSAPTDTQYF.

This rearrangement joins TRBV4-3 to TRBJ1-3; D unclear. The CDR3 runs 17 residues. Between the trimmed V and J ends, which lost 0 bases and 0 bases, there was a span of 12 bases. The germline V gene has CDR1 LGHNA and CDR2 YSLEER. CDR3 DNA: TGCGCCAGCAGCCAAGATTCAGAAACCTTCTCTGGAAACACCATATATTTT. Translating it yields CASSQDSETFSGNTIYF.

This clone was observed once. This chain uses TRBV7-9 with TRBJ2-5, with 10 positions matching TRBD2. This CDR3 is built from 13 residues. CDR1 SEHNR and CDR2 FQNEAQ come from the germline V gene (reference sequence). V shed 6 bases and J 5 bases; nucleotides not matched to a gene: 3. The CDR3: CASSRAGGETQYF. The CDR3 bases are TGTGCCAGCAGTCGAGCGGGGGGGGAGACCCAGTACTTC.

The chain links TRBV9 to TRBJ2-1; TRBD1 matches at 7 bases. Germline CDR1 SGDLS, CDR2 YYNGEE. The CDR3 extends over 14 amino acids. V lost 4 bases and J lost 3; bases outside the gene matches: 4. The DNA of the CDR3 is TGTGCCAGCAGCCCCCGACAGGGCTACAATGAGCAGTTCTTC. Its protein product is CASSPRQGYNEQFF.

The CDR3 loop is CASSSFREQYF. The CDR3 DNA is TGTGCCAGCAGCTCCTTTCGTGAGCAGTACTTC. The chain links TRBV7-2 to TRBJ2-7, with D hard to call. The CDR3 is 11 amino acids. Trimming took 4 bases from V and 7 from J, leaving 8 bases between them. The germline gives CDR1 SGHTA, CDR2 FQGNSA. The complete variable domain, with remaining parts taken from reference TRBV7-2 and TRBJ2-7, reads GAGVSQSPSNKVTEKGKDVELRCDPISGHTALYWYRQSLGQGLEFLIYFQGNSAPDKSGLPSDRFSAERTGGSVSTLTIQRTQQEDSAVYLCASSSFREQYFGPGTRLTVT.

The chain couples TRBV7-2 to TRBJ1-5, with TRBD1 identical over 7 bases. CDR3 length: 13 amino acids. V dropped 5 bases and J dropped 6; count of bases not matched to a gene: 4. Per germline, CDR1 SGHTA and CDR2 FQGNSA. The CDR3 coding sequence is TGTGCCAGCAGCAGTCGACAGGGTCAGCCCCAGCATTTT. Translating gives CASSSRQGQPQHF.

The chain employs TRBV9 and TRBJ1-2; 7 bases agree with TRBD1. After removal of 1 base from V and 7 bases from J, the junction contained 4 bases not matched to a gene. Germline CDR1 and CDR2: SGDLS and YYNGEE. The CDR3 totals 13 residues. This chain's CDR3 is CASSVTGVGGYTF. The CDR3 nucleotides are TGTGCCAGCAGCGTAACAGGGGTGGGTGGCTACACCTTC.

V and J are TRBV9 and TRBJ1-1; tentatively, D is TRBD1 (6 bases). This CDR3 contains 11 residues. Per the germline V gene, CDR1 is SGDLS and CDR2 is YYNGEE. V was clipped by 1 base and J by 10 bases, with 8 bases between them. CDR3 loop: CASSVIGGAFF. The CDR3 DNA follows: TGTGCCAGCAGCGTAATAGGGGGAGCTTTCTTT. Looking up the rest from reference TRBV9 and TRBJ1-1 gives the full variable domain: DSGVTQTPKHLITATGQRVTLRCSPRSGDLSVYWYQQSLDQGLQFLIQYYNGEERAKGNILERFSAQQFPDLHSELNLSSLELGDSALYFCASSVIGGAFFGQGTRLTVV.